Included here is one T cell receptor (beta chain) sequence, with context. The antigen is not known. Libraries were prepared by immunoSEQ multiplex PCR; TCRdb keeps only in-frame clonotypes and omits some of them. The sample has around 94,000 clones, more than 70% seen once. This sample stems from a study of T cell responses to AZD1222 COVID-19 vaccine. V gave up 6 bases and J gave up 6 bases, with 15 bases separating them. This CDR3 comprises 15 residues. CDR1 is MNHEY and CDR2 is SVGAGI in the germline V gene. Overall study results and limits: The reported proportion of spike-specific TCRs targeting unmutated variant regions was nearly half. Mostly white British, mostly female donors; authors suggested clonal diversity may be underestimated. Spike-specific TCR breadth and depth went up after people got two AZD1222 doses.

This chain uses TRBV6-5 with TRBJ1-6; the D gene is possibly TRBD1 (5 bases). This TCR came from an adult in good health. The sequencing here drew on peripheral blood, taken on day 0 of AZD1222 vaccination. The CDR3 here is CASSPDPRANSPLHF. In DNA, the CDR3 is TGTGCCAGCAGCCCAGACCCCAGGGCTAATTCACCCCTCCACTTT.